Below are 32 T cell receptor beta chains sequenced from a single sample in a study of blood T cell repertoires in COVID-19. Assay: immunoSEQ multiplex PCR; the TCRdb copy retains only in-frame clones and omits some. The profile shows over 120,000 clones, about three quarters of them singletons. The sequenced sample consisted of peripheral blood. The receptors were sampled from an older woman with acute or convalescent COVID-19.

This clone was seen more than once but under ten times. V usage is TRBV7-8 and J usage is TRBJ1-2; 8 nucleotides align to TRBD1. CDR1 SGHVS and CDR2 FQNEAQ come from the germline V gene. CDR3 length: 15 residues. V lost 5 bases, J lost 3 bases, and 8 bases stayed unmatched. This CDR3 is CASSAETGAHYGYTF. In nucleotides, the CDR3 is TGTGCCAGCAGCGCGGAGACAGGGGCCCACTATGGCTACACCTTC. Filled out from reference TRBV7-8 and TRBJ1-2, the complete variable domain reads GAGVSQSPRYKVAKRGQDVALRCDPISGHVSLFWYQQALGQGPEFLTYFQNEAQLDKSGLPSDRFFAERPEGSVSTLKIQRTQQEDSAVYLCASSAETGAHYGYTFGSGTRLTVV.

The sample holds a few counts of this clone. This chain links TRBV11-2 with TRBJ2-5, with D possibly being TRBD1 (6 bases). The CDR3 runs 13 residues. The germline gives CDR1 SGHAT, CDR2 FQNNGV. The V and J ends lost 3 bases and 4 bases respectively, with 9 bases between them. In nucleotides, the CDR3 is TGTGCCAGCAGCTTCGGACAGTTAGAGACCCAGTACTTC. Translating gives CASSFGQLETQYF. Drawing the rest from reference TRBV11-2 and TRBJ2-5, the complete variable domain is EAGVAQSPRYKIIEKRQSVAFWCNPISGHATLYWYQQILGQGPKLLIQFQNNGVVDDSQLPKDRFSAERLKGVDSTLKIQPAKLEDSAVYLCASSFGQLETQYFGPGTRLLVL.

This chain links TRBV28 with TRBJ1-2; D might be TRBD1 (6 bases). V was cut by 3 bases and J by 7 bases, with 9 bases left in between. CDR3 length: 12 amino acids. From germline, CDR1 is MDHEN and CDR2 SYDVKM. The CDR3 sequence is CASSFRGSGYTF. The CDR3 DNA reads as TGTGCCAGCAGTTTCAGGGGAAGTGGCTACACCTTC.

The gene calls are TRBV6-5 and TRBJ1-5, with 9 positions matching TRBD1. The CDR3 covers 14 residues. Germline CDR1 is MNHEY and CDR2 is SVGAGI. V was clipped by 10 bases and J by 3 bases; unmatched bases: 7. The CDR3 spells CATGTGWDNQPQHF. In DNA form, the CDR3 reads TGTGCCACCGGGACAGGGTGGGACAATCAGCCCCAGCATTTT.

The CDR3 sequence is CASSFAGTVPNEQFF. As DNA, the CDR3 is TGCGCCAGCAGCTTTGCCGGGACAGTCCCCAATGAGCAGTTCTTC. The gene calls are TRBV5-1 and TRBJ2-1; 7 bases fit TRBD1. The CDR3 runs to 15 residues. Germline V gene sequence: CDR1 SGHRS, CDR2 YFSETQ. The V gene end was trimmed by 2 bases and the J gene end by 6 bases; junction bases not matched to a gene: 8.

CDR3 coding DNA: TGTGCCTGGAGTGCAGACCTAGTAAGCTCCTACGAGCAGTACTTC. It translates to CAWSADLVSSYEQYF. The rearrangement uses TRBV30 and TRBJ2-7; D is unclear. The CDR3 sequence is 15 residues long. V was cut by 1 base and J by 0 bases, with 13 bases left in between. Germline CDR1 and CDR2: GTSNPN and SVGIG (reference sequence).

The chain employs TRBV7-8 and TRBJ2-7, with a weak D call TRBD1 (5 bases). V was pared by 1 base and J by 3 bases, with 16 bases between. This CDR3 has 16 amino acids. From germline, CDR1 is SGHVS and CDR2 FQNEAQ. The CDR3 DNA is TGTGCCAGCAGCTTAGAACACCAGGGCTTACGCTACGAGCAGTACTTC. This codes for CASSLEHQGLRYEQYF.

The V gene is TRBV11-2, the J gene TRBJ2-7; 7 positions agree with TRBD2. After removal of 3 bases from V and 2 bases from J, the junction contained 7 bases not matched to a gene. The CDR3 runs 15 residues. The germline CDR1 and CDR2 sequences are SGHAT and FQNNGV. CDR3 bases: TGTGCCAGCAGCTTTAGTAGTGGGAGGGCCTACGAGCAGTACTTC. Its translation: CASSFSSGRAYEQYF.

V and J are TRBV25-1 and TRBJ2-5; weak D call: TRBD2 (6 bases). The CDR3 sequence is 17 residues long. Germline loops: CDR1 MGHDK, CDR2 SYGVNS. The V gene lost 0 bases and the J gene lost 2 bases, with 16 bases spanning the gap. CDR3 sequence (DNA): TGTGCCAGCAGTGAATATGGGGGACTGTCGGGACAAGAGACCCAGTACTTC. It translates to CASSEYGGLSGQETQYF.

The chain employs TRBV7-9 and TRBJ2-7; D may be TRBD2 (6 bases). V was cut by 1 base and J by 6 bases, with 13 bases left in between. Germline-derived CDR1 and CDR2 are SEHNR and FQNEAQ (reference sequence). CDR3 length: 14 residues. The CDR3 nucleotides read TGTGCCAGCAGCTTAGGAGGGACTCCCACCGAGCAGTACTTC. Protein: CASSLGGTPTEQYF.

The genes are TRBV6-6 and TRBJ1-2; 8 nucleotides match TRBD1. The V segment lost 7 bases and the J segment 8 bases; nucleotides outside the gene matches: 12. The germline V gene has CDR1 MNHNY and CDR2 SVGAGI (reference sequence). CDR3 length: 14 residues. CDR3 in DNA: TGTGCCAGCACTCAACGGGGGACAGGTGTGGGCTACACCTTC. Protein sequence: CASTQRGTGVGYTF.

The V gene is TRBV5-1, the J gene TRBJ2-1, with TRBD2 identical over 9 bases. The CDR3 has 20 amino acids. The junction had 18 bases not matched to a gene; V was cut back by 1 base and J by 4 bases. Germline V CDR1 and CDR2: SGHRS, YFSETQ. The CDR3 DNA follows: TGCGCCAGCAGCTTGCTGGGACAGCCTGAGGGACTAGCATTTTACAATGAGCAGTTCTTC. It specifies CASSLLGQPEGLAFYNEQFF.

This clone has a handful of counts. This sequence joins TRBV18 and TRBJ2-7; maybe TRBD2 (5 bases). V shed 6 bases and J shed 2 bases, with 11 bases lying between them. CDR1 KGHSH and CDR2 LQKENI come from the germline V gene. This CDR3 has 13 residues. The chain's CDR3 is CASSSGGPYEQYF. The DNA for the CDR3 is TGTGCCAGCTCTTCAGGAGGACCCTACGAGCAGTACTTC.

This sequence joins TRBV7-9 and TRBJ1-1; a weak D match, TRBD1 (5 bases). Trimming stripped 3 bases from V and 5 bases from J, with 10 bases between. Germline V gene sequence: CDR1 SEHNR, CDR2 FQNEAQ (reference sequence). The length of the CDR3 is 13 residues. CDR3 sequence reads: CASSFPGRTEAFF. The CDR3 bases are TGTGCCAGCAGCTTCCCAGGGCGGACTGAAGCTTTCTTT.

The chain joins TRBV7-9 to TRBJ2-7, with 7 nucleotides matching TRBD2. Losses at the gene ends were 1 base for V and 2 bases for J; bases not matched to a gene: 8. Germline CDR1 and CDR2: SEHNR and FQNEAQ (reference sequence). This CDR3 is built from 16 residues. The DNA for the CDR3 is TGTGCCAGCAGCTTAGTCCCTAGCGGAGCCGCCTACGAGCAGTACTTC. As protein: CASSLVPSGAAYEQYF. Based on the CDR3 plus reference TRBV7-9 and TRBJ2-7, the full variable domain is DTGVSQNPRHKITKRGQNVTFRCDPISEHNRLYWYRQTLGQGPEFLTYFQNEAQLEKSRLLSDRFSAERPKGSFSTLEIQRTEQGDSAMYLCASSLVPSGAAYEQYFGPGTRLTVT.

The V and J genes are TRBV10-2 and TRBJ2-1, with D possibly TRBD1 on 5 matching bases. Germline CDR1 reads WSHSY; CDR2 reads SAAADI. Trimming removed 6 bases from V and 13 bases from J, with 13 bases in between. The CDR3 is 11 amino acids. CDR3 bases: TGCGCCAGCAGAGGGGCGGAGCCACAGTTCTTC. Translating it yields CASRGAEPQFF.

The chain recombines TRBV20-1 with TRBJ2-1; 10 nucleotides align to TRBD2. V shed 6 bases and J 4 bases; nucleotides not matched to a gene: 3. Germline V CDR1 and CDR2: DFQATT, SNEGSKA (reference sequence). This CDR3 region has 13 residues. The CDR3 reads CSASSGGYNEQFF. The CDR3 region has the DNA TGCAGTGCCAGTAGCGGGGGGTACAATGAGCAGTTCTTC.

The chain uses TRBV9 and TRBJ2-1; no reliable D call. CDR3 size: 13 residues. V shed 3 bases and J shed 14 bases, with 18 bases lying between them. Germline V gives CDR1 SGDLS, CDR2 YYNGEE. The CDR3 loop reads CASSASITAVEFF. CDR3 coding DNA: TGTGCCAGCAGCGCCTCCATTACGGCGGTGGAGTTCTTC. Looking up the rest from reference TRBV9 and TRBJ2-1 gives the full variable domain: DSGVTQTPKHLITATGQRVTLRCSPRSGDLSVYWYQQSLDQGLQFLIQYYNGEERAKGNILERFSAQQFPDLHSELNLSSLELGDSALYFCASSASITAVEFFGPGTRLTVL.

The genes are TRBV15 and TRBJ2-1, with a weak D call TRBD2 (5 bases). The CDR3 runs 13 residues. V lost 5 bases, J lost 4 bases, and 9 bases lay in between. Germline V gives CDR1 LNHNV, CDR2 YYDKDF (reference sequence). The CDR3 sequence is CATSGGSYNEQFF. The CDR3 DNA follows: TGTGCCACCAGCGGCGGGTCGTACAATGAGCAGTTCTTC. The whole variable domain, remainder taken from reference TRBV15 and TRBJ2-1, is DAMVIQNPRYQVTQFGKPVTLSCSQTLNHNVMYWYQQKSSQAPKLLFHYYDKDFNNEADTPDNFQSRRPNTSFCFLDIRSPGLGDTAMYLCATSGGSYNEQFFGPGTRLTVL.

The J gene is TRBJ1-3, the V gene TRBV9; D possibly corresponds to TRBD1 (6 bases). Germline V gene data show CDR1 as SGDLS and CDR2 as YYNGEE. The CDR3 totals 14 residues. The V end lost 3 bases, the J end lost 4 bases, and 11 bases lay between the germline ends. CDR3 region: CASSAHRAGNTIYF. In DNA, the CDR3 is TGTGCCAGCAGCGCCCACAGGGCCGGAAACACCATATATTTT.

The CDR3 sequence is CASSLWGGGQYF. The CDR3 region has the DNA TGTGCCAGCAGTTTATGGGGGGGAGGGCAGTACTTC. The V call is TRBV28, the J call TRBJ2-7; D might be TRBD2 (6 bases). The germline V and J ends were trimmed by 0 bases and 9 bases, with 9 bases remaining between them. The CDR3 extends over 12 amino acids. The germline V gene encodes CDR1 MDHEN and CDR2 SYDVKM.

This chain links TRBV2 with TRBJ1-2; 7 bases are a match to TRBD1. This CDR3 has 14 residues. Per the germline V gene, CDR1 is SNHLY and CDR2 is FYNNEI. V lost 3 bases and J lost 4; bases outside the gene matches: 5. The chain's CDR3 is CASSDTGAGYGYTF. The CDR3 coding sequence is TGTGCCAGCAGTGATACAGGGGCGGGCTATGGCTACACCTTC.

This clone has a count of ten or more. V and J are TRBV12-5 and TRBJ2-5, with 7 positions matching TRBD2. The CDR3 loop spans 17 amino acids. V trimming: 1 base; J trimming: 5 bases; junction bases outside the gene matches: 13. Germline V gene lookup returns CDR1 LGHNT and CDR2 FRNRAP. CDR3 amino acids: CASGLGTAGGSGETQYF. The CDR3 DNA follows: TGTGCTAGTGGTTTGGGGACCGCTGGCGGGAGTGGCGAGACCCAGTACTTC.

This chain joins TRBV9 and TRBJ2-2; no definite D call. The length of the CDR3 is 14 residues. Looked up from germline, CDR1 is SGDLS and CDR2 is YYNGEE. The germline V and J ends were trimmed by 0 bases and 0 bases, with 3 bases remaining between them. The CDR3 sequence: CASSVAANTGELFF. DNA of the CDR3: TGTGCCAGCAGCGTAGCCGCGAACACCGGGGAGCTGTTTTTT.

The rearrangement uses TRBV19 and TRBJ1-5; TRBD1 matches at 7 bases. Looked up from germline, CDR1 is LNHDA and CDR2 is SQIVND (reference sequence). The CDR3 spans 14 residues. The V segment lost 6 bases and the J segment 5 bases; nucleotides outside the gene matches: 7. The DNA of the CDR3 is TGTGCCAGTAGCCCAACAGGGGTCCATCAGCCCCAGCATTTT. Translating gives CASSPTGVHQPQHF.

The chain joins TRBV6-5 to TRBJ1-1; D is possibly TRBD1 (6 bases). V lost 4 bases, J lost 0 bases, and 9 bases lay in between. The CDR3 sequence is 14 residues long. Germline values: CDR1 MNHEY, CDR2 SVGAGI. Written as DNA, the CDR3 is TGTGCCAGCAGTTTGACAGGACTGAACACTGAAGCTTTCTTT. Translating it yields CASSLTGLNTEAFF.

This clone was detected only a few times. The rearrangement uses TRBV5-1 and TRBJ2-1; D might be TRBD2 (6 bases). The CDR3 has 17 amino acids. In germline, CDR1 is SGHRS, CDR2 YFSETQ. V was clipped by 3 bases and J by 5 bases, with 21 bases between them. Here the CDR3 reads CASSWLGTPSQHNEQFF. CDR3 nucleotides: TGCGCCAGCAGCTGGTTAGGGACTCCTAGTCAACACAATGAGCAGTTCTTC. The complete variable domain, with remaining parts taken from reference TRBV5-1 and TRBJ2-1, reads KAGVTQTPRYLIKTRGQQVTLSCSPISGHRSVSWYQQTPGQGLQFLFEYFSETQRNKGNFPGRFSGRQFSNSRSEMNVSTLELGDSALYLCASSWLGTPSQHNEQFFGPGTRLTVL.

The V call is TRBV9, the J call TRBJ1-1; the D is unclear. V was clipped by 5 bases and J by 2 bases, with 10 bases between them. CDR1 is SGDLS, CDR2 YYNGEE, per germline. The CDR3 contains 13 residues. The CDR3 region is CASSETPNTEAFF. For the CDR3, the DNA is TGTGCCAGCAGTGAGACACCTAACACTGAAGCTTTCTTT.

The V and J genes are TRBV6-5 and TRBJ2-7, with 9 positions matching TRBD1. The CDR3 spans 14 residues. Germline V gene data show CDR1 as MNHEY and CDR2 as SVGAGI. V was pared by 4 bases and J by 2 bases, with 3 bases of the junction left unmatched. The CDR3, as DNA: TGTGCCAGCAGTTTCCGGACAGGGGCCTACGAGCAGTACTTC. This codes for CASSFRTGAYEQYF.

The genes are TRBV6-1 and TRBJ2-1, with 9 bases that match TRBD2. This CDR3 has 17 residues. The germline V gene has CDR1 MNHNS and CDR2 SASEGT. The V and J ends lost 2 bases and 10 bases, in that order; junction bases with no gene match: 15. The CDR3 here is CASSEFGMLAGMWEQFF. The DNA of the CDR3 is TGTGCCAGCAGTGAATTTGGGATGCTAGCGGGGATGTGGGAGCAGTTCTTC.

The chain recombines TRBV4-2 with TRBJ1-5; D is unclear. The V and J ends lost 0 bases and 0 bases respectively, with 9 bases between them. Per the germline V gene, CDR1 is LGHNA and CDR2 is YNFKEQ. CDR3 length: 16 amino acids. The CDR3 loop is CASSQDPYNSNQPQHF. The CDR3 bases are TGTGCCAGCAGCCAAGATCCCTATAATAGCAATCAGCCCCAGCATTTT.

The chain has TRBV6-2 or TRBV6-3 and TRBJ2-1; possible D gene TRBD1, 6 bases. CDR1 is MNHEY and CDR2 is SVGEGT in the germline V gene. The CDR3 is 13 amino acids. V dropped 4 bases and J dropped 4 bases, with 8 bases sitting between them. For the CDR3, the DNA is TGTGCCAGCAGTTGGGACACTTACAATGAGCAGTTCTTC. Encoded protein: CASSWDTYNEQFF.